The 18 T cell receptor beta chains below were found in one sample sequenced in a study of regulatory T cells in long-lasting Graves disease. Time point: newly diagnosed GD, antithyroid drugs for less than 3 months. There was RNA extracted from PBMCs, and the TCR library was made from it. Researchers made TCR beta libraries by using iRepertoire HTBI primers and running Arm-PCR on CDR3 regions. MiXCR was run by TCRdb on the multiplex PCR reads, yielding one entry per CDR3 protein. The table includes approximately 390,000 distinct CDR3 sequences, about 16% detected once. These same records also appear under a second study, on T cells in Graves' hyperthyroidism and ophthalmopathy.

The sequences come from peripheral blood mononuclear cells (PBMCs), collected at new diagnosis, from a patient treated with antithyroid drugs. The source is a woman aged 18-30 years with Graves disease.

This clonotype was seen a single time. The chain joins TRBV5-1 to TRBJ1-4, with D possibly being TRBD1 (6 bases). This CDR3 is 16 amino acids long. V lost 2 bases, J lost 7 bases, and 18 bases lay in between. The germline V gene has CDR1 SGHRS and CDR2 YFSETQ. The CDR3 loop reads CASSFTFGGQPEKLFF. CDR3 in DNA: TGCGCCAGCAGCTTTACCTTTGGGGGCCAACCTGAAAAACTGTTTTTT.

The CDR3: CSASLGSQETQYF. CDR3 coding DNA: TGCAGTGCTAGTTTGGGCTCGCAAGAGACCCAGTACTTC. The chain recombines TRBV20-1 with TRBJ2-5; D is unresolved. The CDR3 runs to 13 residues. The V gene's germline CDR1 is DFQATT and CDR2 SNEGSKA (reference sequence). Trimming shortened V by 3 bases and J by 2 bases, and 10 bases separated the two germline ends.

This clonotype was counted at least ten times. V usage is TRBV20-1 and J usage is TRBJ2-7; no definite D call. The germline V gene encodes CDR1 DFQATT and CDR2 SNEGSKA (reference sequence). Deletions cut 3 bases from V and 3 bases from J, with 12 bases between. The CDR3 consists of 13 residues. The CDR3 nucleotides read TGCAGTGCTAGTATTAGGGCCCTCTACGAGCAGTACTTC. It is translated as CSASIRALYEQYF.

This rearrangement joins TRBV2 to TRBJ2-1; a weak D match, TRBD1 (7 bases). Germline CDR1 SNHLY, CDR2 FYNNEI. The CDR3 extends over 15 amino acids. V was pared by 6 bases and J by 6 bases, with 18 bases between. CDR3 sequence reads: CASRTQGGPTNEQFF. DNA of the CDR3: TGTGCCAGCAGGACTCAGGGGGGCCCTACCAATGAGCAGTTCTTC.

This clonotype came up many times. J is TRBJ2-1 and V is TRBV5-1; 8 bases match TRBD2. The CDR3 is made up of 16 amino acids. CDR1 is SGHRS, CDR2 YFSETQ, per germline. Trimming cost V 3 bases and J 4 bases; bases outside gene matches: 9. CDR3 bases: TGCGCCAGCAGCTCAGCGGGGGTACTAAAATACAATGAGCAGTTCTTC. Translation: CASSSAGVLKYNEQFF.

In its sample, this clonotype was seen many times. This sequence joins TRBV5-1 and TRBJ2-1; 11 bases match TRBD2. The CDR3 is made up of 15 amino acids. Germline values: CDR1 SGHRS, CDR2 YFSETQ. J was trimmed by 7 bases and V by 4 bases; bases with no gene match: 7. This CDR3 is CASSVRASGGNEQFF. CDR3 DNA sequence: TGCGCCAGCAGCGTAAGGGCTAGCGGGGGGAATGAGCAGTTCTTC.

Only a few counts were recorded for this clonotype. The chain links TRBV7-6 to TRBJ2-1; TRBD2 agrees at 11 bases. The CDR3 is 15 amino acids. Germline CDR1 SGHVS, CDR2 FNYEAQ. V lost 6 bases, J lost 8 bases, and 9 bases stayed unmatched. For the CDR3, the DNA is TGTGCCAGCAGTTCAGCCGGGACTAGCGGTCATGAGCAGTTCTTC. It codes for CASSSAGTSGHEQFF. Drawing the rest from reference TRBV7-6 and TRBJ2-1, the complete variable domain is GAGVSQSPRYKVTKRGQDVALRCDPISGHVSLYWYRQALGQGPEFLTYFNYEAQQDKSGLPNDRFSAERPEGSISTLTIQRTEQRDSAMYRCASSSAGTSGHEQFFGPGTRLTVL.

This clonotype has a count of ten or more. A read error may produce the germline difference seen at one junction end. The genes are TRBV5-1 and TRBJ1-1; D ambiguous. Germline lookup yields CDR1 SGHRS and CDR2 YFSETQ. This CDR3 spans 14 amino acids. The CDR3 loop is CASSLEAWNTEAFF. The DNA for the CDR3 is TGTGCCAGCAGCTTGGAAGCCTGGAACACTGAAGCTTTCTTT.

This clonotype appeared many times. CDR3 region: CASRGVETQYF. CDR3 bases: TGTGCCAGCAGGGGAGTCGAGACCCAGTACTTC. The chain carries TRBV7-8 and TRBJ2-5, with a possible D match to TRBD2 (5 bases). The V and J ends lost 6 bases and 5 bases respectively, with 7 bases between them. This CDR3 region has 11 residues. Germline values: CDR1 SGHVS, CDR2 FQNEAQ.

DNA of the CDR3: TGTGCCAGTACCCCTGACCAGATCCCCGTAAACACCGGGGAGCTGTTTTTT. Encoded protein: CASTPDQIPVNTGELFF. The chain joins TRBV19 to TRBJ2-2; D call uncertain. The CDR3 is 17 amino acids. From germline, CDR1 is LNHDA and CDR2 SQIVND (reference sequence). V was shortened by 7 bases and J by 2 bases, with 20 bases between the two germline ends.

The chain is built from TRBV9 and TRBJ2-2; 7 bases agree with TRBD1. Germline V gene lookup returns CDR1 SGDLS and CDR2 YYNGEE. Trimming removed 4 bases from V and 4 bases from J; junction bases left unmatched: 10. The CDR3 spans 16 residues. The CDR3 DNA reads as TGTGCCAGCAGCCCCCGACAGGGACGGGGCACCGGGGAGCTGTTTTTT. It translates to CASSPRQGRGTGELFF.

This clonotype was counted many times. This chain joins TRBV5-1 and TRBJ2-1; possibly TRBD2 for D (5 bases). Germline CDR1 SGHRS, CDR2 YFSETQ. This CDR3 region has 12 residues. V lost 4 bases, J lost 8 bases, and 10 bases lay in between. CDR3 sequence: CASSVRRDEQFF. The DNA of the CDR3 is TGCGCCAGCAGCGTGAGGCGGGATGAGCAGTTCTTC.

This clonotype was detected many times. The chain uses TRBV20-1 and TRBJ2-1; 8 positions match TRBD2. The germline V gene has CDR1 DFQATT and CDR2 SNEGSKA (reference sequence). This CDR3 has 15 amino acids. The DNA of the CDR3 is TGCAGGATTCGTTCCCAGCGGGAGCCCTACAATGAGCAGTTCTTC. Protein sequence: CRIRSQREPYNEQFF.

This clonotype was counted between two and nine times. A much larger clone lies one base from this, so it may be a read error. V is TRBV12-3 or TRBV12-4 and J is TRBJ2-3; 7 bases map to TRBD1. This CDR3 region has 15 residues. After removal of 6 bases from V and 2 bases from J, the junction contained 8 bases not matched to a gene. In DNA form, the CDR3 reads TGTGCCAGCAGAGTCGGGACAGCTGCCACAGATACGCAGTATTTT. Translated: CASRVGTAATDTQYF.

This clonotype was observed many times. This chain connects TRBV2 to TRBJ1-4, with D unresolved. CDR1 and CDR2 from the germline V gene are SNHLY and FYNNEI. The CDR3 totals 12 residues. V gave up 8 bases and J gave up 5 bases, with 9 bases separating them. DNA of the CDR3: TGTGCCAGCTTGCAGGCGAATGAAAAACTGTTTTTT. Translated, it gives CASLQANEKLFF.

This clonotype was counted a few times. The CDR3: CASSLGRRRGANVLTF. In nucleotides, the CDR3 is TGTGCCAGCAGTCTCGGACGAAGAAGGGGGGCCAACGTCCTGACTTTC. The chain combines TRBV12-3 or TRBV12-4 with TRBJ2-6; D not certain. This CDR3 is 16 amino acids long. Trimming cost V 5 bases and J 4 bases, with 15 bases left between them.

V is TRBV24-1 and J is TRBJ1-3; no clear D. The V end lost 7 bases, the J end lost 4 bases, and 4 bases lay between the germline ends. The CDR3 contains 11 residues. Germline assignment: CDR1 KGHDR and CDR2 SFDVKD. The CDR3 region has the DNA TGTGCCACCAGCACAGGAAACACCATATATTTT. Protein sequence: CATSTGNTIYF.

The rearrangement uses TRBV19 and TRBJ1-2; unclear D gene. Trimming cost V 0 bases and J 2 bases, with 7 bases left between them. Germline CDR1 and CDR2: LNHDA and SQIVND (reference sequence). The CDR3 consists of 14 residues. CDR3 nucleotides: TGTGCCAGTAGTATAGAGTCGGGAAACTATGGCTACACCTTC. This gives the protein CASSIESGNYGYTF. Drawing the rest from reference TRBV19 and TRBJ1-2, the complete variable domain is DGGITQSPKYLFRKEGQNVTLSCEQNLNHDAMYWYRQDPGQGLRLIYYSQIVNDFQKGDIAEGYSVSREKKESFPLTVTSAQKNPTAFYLCASSIESGNYGYTFGSGTRLTVV.